Sequencing of this T cell receptor (beta chain) was carried out in a study of cytomegalovirus exposure and HLA in healthy donors. Across the whole study: The same platform as the approximately 660 first-cohort repertoires was used for the 100 to 150 validation repertoires, a later analysis reported. Regarding the study as a whole: Cytomegalovirus-associated TCR beta chains were listed, numbering 164. A few chains linked to CMV were shown in vitro to be specific for CMV antigens.

The study drew the donors from its roughly 120-subject validation cohort, separate from the roughly 700-subject first cohort. TCRdb's copy holds only in-frame clones and misses some; the assay was immunoSEQ multiplex PCR. The sample has around 300,000 clones, 70% to 90% seen once; the top ten hold approximately 1%. To note about this clone: Its antigen is currently unknown.

Germline CDR1 is KGHSH and CDR2 is LQKENI. The V segment lost 5 bases and the J segment 11 bases; nucleotides outside the gene matches: 8. The CDR3 covers 12 residues. The receptor comes from a woman aged 18 to 35 in good health and CMV-seronegative. The sample comprised PBMCs. The genes are TRBV18 and TRBJ1-2; the match to TRBD1 covers 7 bases. CDR3 loop: CASSDDRAPYTF. The CDR3 DNA follows: TGTGCCAGCTCAGACGACAGGGCCCCTTACACCTTC.